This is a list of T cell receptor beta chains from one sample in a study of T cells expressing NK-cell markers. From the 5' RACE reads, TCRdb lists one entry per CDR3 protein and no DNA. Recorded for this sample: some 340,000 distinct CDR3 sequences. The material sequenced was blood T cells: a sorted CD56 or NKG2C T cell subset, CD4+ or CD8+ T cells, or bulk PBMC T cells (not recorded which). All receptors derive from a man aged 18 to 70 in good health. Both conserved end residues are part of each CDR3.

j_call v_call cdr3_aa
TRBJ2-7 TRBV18 CASSPKKGPRDYEQYF
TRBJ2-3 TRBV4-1 CASSHPGGSTDTQYF
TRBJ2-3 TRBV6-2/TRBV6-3 CASRSPKRVGGPDTQYF
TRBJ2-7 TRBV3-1 CASSQPGLEPYEQYF
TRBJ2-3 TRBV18 CASSPPGGMADTQYF
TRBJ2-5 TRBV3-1 CASSQGGKGTQYF
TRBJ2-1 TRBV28 CASLAGVNEQFF
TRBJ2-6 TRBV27 CASTRWEGSGANVLTF
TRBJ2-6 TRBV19 CASDRTEAGANVLTF
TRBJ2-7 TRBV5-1 CASSPRGSWGGSYEQYF
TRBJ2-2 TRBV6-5 CASRGSGGKNTGELFF
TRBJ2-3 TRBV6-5 CASSYGGPGQGITDTQYF
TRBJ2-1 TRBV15 CATRVSGDTYNEQFF
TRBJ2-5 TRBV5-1 CASSFAGGATQYF
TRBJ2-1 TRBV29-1 CSVVRTSGYNEQFF
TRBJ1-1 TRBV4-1 CASSQEENRVTEAFF
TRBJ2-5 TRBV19 CASSIFPRETQYF
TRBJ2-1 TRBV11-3 CASSLRGGKEQFF
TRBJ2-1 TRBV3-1 CASSLTGGGDEQFF